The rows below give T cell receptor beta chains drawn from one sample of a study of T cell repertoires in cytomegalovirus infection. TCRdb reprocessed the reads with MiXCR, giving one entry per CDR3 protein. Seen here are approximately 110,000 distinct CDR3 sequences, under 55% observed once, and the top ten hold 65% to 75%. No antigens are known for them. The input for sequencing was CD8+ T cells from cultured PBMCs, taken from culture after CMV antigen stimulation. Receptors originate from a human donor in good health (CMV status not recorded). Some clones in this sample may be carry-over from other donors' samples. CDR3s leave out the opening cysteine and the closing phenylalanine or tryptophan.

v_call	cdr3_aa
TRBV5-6	ASSPGSSYNEQF
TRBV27	ASSQNSYNEQF
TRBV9	ASSPRTRNTDTQY
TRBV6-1	ASSYNVWSGDYEQY
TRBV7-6	AVGGGQSSSGANVLT
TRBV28	ASSLGTSGGRLYTDTQY
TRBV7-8	ASSLYSRDGYT
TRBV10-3	AISETGGSYGYT
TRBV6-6	ASRYEGVDGYT
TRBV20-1	SAGEGINYGYT
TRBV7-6	ASSPLAGGSEQF
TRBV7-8	ASSPWARAPNNEQF
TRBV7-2	ASSLLLLPRSSYNSPLH
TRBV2	ASRVSGQGKETNEKLF
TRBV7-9	VMGPRVYNEQF
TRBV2	ASSEGRASNQPQH
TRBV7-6	ASSLLNSPLH
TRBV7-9	ASSLEGGAANEKLF
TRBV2	ASSEGGPEFTDTQY
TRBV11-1	ASSPKGTPWGYGYT
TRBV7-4	ASFGAGRETQY
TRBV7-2	ASSLGGGDPYGYT
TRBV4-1	ASSQDGNIEQY
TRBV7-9	ASQPETFYNEQF
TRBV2	ASNDGVQPQH
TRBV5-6	ASSLVASGGTYEQY
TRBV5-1	ASTTNRDHTGELF
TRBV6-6	ASSLRGGYEQF
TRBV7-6	ASSLLRQGARDGYT
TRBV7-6	ASSLRGTGRDNSPLH
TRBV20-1	SAPQDRIYNEQF
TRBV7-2	ASSSSGLGATYEQY
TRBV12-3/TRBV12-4	ASSFLGKGYEQY
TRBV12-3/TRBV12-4	ASSLSKLLLTEAF
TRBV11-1	ASSLQAGELF
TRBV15	ATSRAGDRDGYT
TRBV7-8	ASSLPVIAGFQETQY
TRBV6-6	ASTGTDTQY
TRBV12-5	ASGQNTGDEKLF
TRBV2	ANRRQSNEQF
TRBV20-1	SARVSPGHGVGNYGYT
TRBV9	ASSGGGDEQY
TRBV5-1	ASSLGAGGRGVNTEAF
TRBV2	ASALSPSYEQY
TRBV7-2	ASSLERQFPYEQY
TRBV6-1	ASSELGQGVGYGYT
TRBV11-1	ASTLERGWSYNEQF
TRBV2	ASRVLMNTEAF
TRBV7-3	ASSLYDGLAYEQY
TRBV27	ASSPGGGPYEQY